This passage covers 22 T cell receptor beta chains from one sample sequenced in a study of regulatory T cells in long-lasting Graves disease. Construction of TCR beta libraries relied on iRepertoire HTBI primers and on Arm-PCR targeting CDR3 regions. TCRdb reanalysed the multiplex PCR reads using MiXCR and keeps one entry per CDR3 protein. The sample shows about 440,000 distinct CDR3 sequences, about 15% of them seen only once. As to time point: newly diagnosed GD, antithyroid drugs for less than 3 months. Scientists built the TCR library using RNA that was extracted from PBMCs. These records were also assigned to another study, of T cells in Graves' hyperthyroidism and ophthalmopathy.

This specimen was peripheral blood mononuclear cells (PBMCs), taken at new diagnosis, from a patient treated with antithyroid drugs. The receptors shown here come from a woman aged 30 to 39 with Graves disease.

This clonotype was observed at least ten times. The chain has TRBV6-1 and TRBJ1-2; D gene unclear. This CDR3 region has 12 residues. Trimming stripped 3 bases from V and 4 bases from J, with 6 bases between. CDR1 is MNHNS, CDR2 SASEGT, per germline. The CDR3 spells CASSDGLYGYTF. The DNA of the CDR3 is TGTGCCAGCAGTGACGGGCTCTATGGCTACACCTTC.

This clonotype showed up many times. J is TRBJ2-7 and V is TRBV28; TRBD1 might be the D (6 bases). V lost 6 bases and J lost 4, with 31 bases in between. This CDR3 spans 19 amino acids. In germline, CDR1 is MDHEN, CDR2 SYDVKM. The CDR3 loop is CASSSRGWQGKRMDYEQYF. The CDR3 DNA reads TGTGCCAGCAGCTCAAGGGGGTGGCAGGGAAAAAGAATGGATTACGAGCAGTACTTC.

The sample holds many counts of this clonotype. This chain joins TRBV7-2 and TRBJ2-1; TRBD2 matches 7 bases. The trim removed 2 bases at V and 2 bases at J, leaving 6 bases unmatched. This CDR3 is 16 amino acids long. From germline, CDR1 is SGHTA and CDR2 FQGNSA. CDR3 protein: CASSLSFSGPYNEQFF. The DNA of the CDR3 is TGTGCCAGCAGCTTATCTTTTAGCGGGCCCTACAATGAGCAGTTCTTC.

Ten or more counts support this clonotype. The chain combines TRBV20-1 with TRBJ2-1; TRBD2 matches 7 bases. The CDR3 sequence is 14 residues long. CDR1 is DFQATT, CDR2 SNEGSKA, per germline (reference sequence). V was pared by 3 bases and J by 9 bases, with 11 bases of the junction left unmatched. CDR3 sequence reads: CSARLAGDYGEQFF. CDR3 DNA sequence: TGCAGTGCTAGGCTGGCTGGGGACTACGGTGAGCAGTTCTTC.

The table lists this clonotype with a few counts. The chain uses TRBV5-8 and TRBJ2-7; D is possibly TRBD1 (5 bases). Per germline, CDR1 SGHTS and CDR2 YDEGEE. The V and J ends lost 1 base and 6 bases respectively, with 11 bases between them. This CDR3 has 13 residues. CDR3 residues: CASSLLIRGEQYF. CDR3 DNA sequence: TGTGCCAGCAGCTTGCTGATTAGGGGCGAGCAGTACTTC.

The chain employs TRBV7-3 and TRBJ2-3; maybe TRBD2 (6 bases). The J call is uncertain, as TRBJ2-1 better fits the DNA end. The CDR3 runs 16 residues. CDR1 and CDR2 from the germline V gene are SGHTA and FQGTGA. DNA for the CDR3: TGTGCCAGCAGCTCGGTAGGAGCGGGCCAATACAATGAGCAGTTCTTC. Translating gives CASSSVGAGQYNEQFF.

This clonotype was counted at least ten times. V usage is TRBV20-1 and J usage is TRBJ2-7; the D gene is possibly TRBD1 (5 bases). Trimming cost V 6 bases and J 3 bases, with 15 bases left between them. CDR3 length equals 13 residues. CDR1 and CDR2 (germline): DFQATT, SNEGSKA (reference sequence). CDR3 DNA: TGCAGTGCATCAGACAGAATGTACTACGAGCAGTACTTC. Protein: CSASDRMYYEQYF.

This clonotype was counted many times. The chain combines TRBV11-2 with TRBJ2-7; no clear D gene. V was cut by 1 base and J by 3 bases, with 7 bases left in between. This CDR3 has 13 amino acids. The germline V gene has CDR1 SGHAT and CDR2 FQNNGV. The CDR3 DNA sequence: TGTGCCAGCAGCTTAGGTCCCATCTACGAGCAGTACTTC. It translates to CASSLGPIYEQYF.

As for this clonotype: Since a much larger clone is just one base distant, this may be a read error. The CDR3: CASRTLGGAEKLFF. Written as DNA, the CDR3 is TGTGCCAGCAGAACCCTCGGGGGGGCTGAAAAACTGTTTTTT. The chain has TRBV7-8 and TRBJ1-4, with D possibly being TRBD1 (6 bases). Germline V lookup: CDR1 SGHVS, CDR2 FQNEAQ. V was clipped by 6 bases and J by 7 bases, with 15 bases between them. This CDR3 is built from 14 residues.

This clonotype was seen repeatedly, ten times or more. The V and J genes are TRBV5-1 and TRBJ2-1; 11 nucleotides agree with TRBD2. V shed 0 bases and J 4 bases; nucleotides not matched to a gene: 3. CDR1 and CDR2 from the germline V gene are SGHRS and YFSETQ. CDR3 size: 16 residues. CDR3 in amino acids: CASSLATSGMYNEQFF. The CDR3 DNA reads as TGCGCCAGCAGCTTGGCGACTAGCGGGATGTACAATGAGCAGTTCTTC.

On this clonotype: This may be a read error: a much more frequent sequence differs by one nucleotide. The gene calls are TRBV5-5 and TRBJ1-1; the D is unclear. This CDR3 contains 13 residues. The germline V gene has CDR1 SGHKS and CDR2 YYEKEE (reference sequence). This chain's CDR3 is CAGSTDRNTEAFF. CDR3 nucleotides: TGTGCCGGCAGCACTGACCGGAACACTGAAGCTTTCTTT.

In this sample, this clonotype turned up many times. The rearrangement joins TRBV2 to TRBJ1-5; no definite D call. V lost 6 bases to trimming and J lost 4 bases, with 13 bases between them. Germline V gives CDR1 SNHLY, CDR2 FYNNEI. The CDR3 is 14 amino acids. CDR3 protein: CASSDESGNQPQHF. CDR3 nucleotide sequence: TGTGCCAGCAGCGACGAGTCCGGGAATCAGCCCCAGCATTTT.

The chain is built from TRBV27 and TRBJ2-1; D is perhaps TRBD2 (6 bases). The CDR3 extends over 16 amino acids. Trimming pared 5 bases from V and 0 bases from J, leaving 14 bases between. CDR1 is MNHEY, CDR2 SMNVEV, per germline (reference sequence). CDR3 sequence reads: CASSGPGSLSYNEQFF. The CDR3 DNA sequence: TGTGCCAGCAGTGGACCCGGGAGTCTCTCCTACAATGAGCAGTTCTTC.

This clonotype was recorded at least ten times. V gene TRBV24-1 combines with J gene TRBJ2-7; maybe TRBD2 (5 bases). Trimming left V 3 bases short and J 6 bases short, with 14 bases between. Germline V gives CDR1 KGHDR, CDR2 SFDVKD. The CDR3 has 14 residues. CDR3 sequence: CATSDPSGTAEQYF. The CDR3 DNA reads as TGTGCCACCAGTGATCCGAGCGGCACGGCCGAGCAGTACTTC.

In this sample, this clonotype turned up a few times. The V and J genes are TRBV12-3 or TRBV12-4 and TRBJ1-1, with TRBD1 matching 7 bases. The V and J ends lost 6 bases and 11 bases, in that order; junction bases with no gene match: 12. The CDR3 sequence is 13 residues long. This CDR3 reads CASRTWTGTNAFF. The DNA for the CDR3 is TGTGCCAGCAGAACCTGGACAGGCACGAACGCTTTCTTT.

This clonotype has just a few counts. Here the CDR3 reads CASSVIEGYEQYF. The CDR3 DNA reads TGTGCCAGCAGCGTCATTGAAGGCTACGAGCAGTACTTC. This chain connects TRBV7-9 to TRBJ2-7; D remains ambiguous. Germline V lookup: CDR1 SEHNR, CDR2 FQNEAQ (reference sequence). The ends were cut back, 5 bases at V and 3 bases at J, with 11 bases in the middle. The CDR3 extends over 13 amino acids. Supplemented by reference TRBV7-9 and TRBJ2-7, the full variable domain reads DTGVSQNPRHKITKRGQNVTFRCDPISEHNRLYWYRQTLGQGPEFLTYFQNEAQLEKSRLLSDRFSAERPKGSFSTLEIQRTEQGDSAMYLCASSVIEGYEQYFGPGTRLTVT.

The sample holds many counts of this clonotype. CDR3 bases: TGTGCCAGTCTACAGGATAGCAATCAGCCCCAGCATTTT. Its protein product is CASLQDSNQPQHF. The gene calls are TRBV19 and TRBJ1-5; TRBD1 is a possible D gene (5 bases). CDR1 and CDR2 from the germline V gene are LNHDA and SQIVND (reference sequence). V lost 8 bases and J lost 0, with 8 bases in between. The CDR3 length is 13 residues.

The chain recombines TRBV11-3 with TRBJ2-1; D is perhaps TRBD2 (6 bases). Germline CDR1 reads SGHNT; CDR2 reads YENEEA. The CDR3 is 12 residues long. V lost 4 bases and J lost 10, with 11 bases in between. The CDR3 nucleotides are TGTGCCAGCAGCTATCAGGCGGGAGAGCAGTTCTTC. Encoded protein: CASSYQAGEQFF.

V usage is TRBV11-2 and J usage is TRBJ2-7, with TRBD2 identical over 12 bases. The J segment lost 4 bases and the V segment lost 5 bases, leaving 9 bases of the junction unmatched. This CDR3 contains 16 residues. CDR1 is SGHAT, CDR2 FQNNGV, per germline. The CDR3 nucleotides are TGTGCCAGCAGCCTGGAGACTAGCGGGAGAGTGTACGAGCAGTACTTC. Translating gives CASSLETSGRVYEQYF.

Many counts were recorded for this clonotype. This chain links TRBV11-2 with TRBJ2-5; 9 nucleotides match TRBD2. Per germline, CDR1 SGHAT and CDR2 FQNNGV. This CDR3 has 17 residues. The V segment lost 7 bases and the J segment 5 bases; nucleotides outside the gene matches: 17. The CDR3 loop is CASTSRREGLGGETQYF. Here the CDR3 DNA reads TGTGCCAGCACCTCGAGGCGGGAGGGCCTGGGGGGGGAGACCCAGTACTTC.

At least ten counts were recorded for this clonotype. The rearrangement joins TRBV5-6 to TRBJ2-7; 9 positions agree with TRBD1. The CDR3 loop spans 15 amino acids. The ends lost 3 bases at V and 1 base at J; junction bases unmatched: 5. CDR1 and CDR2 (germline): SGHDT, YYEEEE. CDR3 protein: CASSSPDRGSYEQYF. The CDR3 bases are TGTGCCAGCAGCTCGCCGGACAGGGGATCCTACGAGCAGTACTTC. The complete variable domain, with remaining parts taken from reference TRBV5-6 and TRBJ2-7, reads DAGVTQSPTHLIKTRGQQVTLRCSPKSGHDTVSWYQQALGQGPQFIFQYYEEEERQRGNFPDRFSGHQFPNYSSELNVNALLLGDSALYLCASSSPDRGSYEQYFGPGTRLTVT.

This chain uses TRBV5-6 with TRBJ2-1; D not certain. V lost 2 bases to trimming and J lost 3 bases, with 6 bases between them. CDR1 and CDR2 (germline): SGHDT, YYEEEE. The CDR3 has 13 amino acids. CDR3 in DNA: TGTGCCAGCAGCTTCCCCAACTACAATGAGCAGTTCTTC. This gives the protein CASSFPNYNEQFF.